The T cell receptor beta chain under discussion was sequenced for a study of technical replicates of blood from a few donors. Germline V gene data show CDR1 as SGHNT and CDR2 as YYREEE (reference sequence). The CDR3 totals 14 residues. The V and J ends lost 4 bases and 6 bases, in that order; junction bases with no gene match: 3. The repertoire was sequenced with immunoSEQ multiplex PCR; TCRdb's copy has only in-frame clones and lacks some. The table records over 55,000 clones, roughly 86% of them present only once. What was sequenced was PBMCs. The gene calls are TRBV5-4 and TRBJ2-7, with 14 bases aligning to TRBD2. The sequence derives from a human donor in good health. Some clones in this sample may be carry-over from other donors' samples. CDR3 bases: TGTGCCAGCAGCCCGGGACTAGCGGGGGTCGAGCAGTACTTC. Translated, it gives CASSPGLAGVEQYF.